The T cell receptor beta chain described here comes from a study of CD8 T cells in ankylosing spondylitis. Study-level results: About 8 highly homologous variants made up a TCR beta motif, and this motif appeared characteristic of ankylosing spondylitis blood. Disease-linked clones bore a CD8+ phenotype and were relatively rare in peripheral blood.

V gave up 1 base and J gave up 1 base, with 10 bases separating them. Germline V CDR1 and CDR2: SQVTM, ANQGSEA. The CDR3 runs 14 residues. For TCR beta, libraries came from quantitative 5'-RACE with molecular barcodes. MiXCR, applied by TCRdb to the 5' RACE reads, yields one record per CDR3 protein. This table has a few hundred thousand distinct CDR3 sequences, approximately 20% appearing once. This clonotype was observed a few times. Its antigen is not known. The sequencing sample was made of blood, either unsorted or a sorted T cell fraction (not recorded which). The chain carries TRBV29-1 and TRBJ1-1; D might be TRBD1 (5 bases). This sequence originates from a male donor with ankylosing spondylitis. CDR3 nucleotides: TGCAGCGTTGAAGTAGTGACAGAGAACACTGAAGCTTTCTTT. Translating it yields CSVEVVTENTEAFF.